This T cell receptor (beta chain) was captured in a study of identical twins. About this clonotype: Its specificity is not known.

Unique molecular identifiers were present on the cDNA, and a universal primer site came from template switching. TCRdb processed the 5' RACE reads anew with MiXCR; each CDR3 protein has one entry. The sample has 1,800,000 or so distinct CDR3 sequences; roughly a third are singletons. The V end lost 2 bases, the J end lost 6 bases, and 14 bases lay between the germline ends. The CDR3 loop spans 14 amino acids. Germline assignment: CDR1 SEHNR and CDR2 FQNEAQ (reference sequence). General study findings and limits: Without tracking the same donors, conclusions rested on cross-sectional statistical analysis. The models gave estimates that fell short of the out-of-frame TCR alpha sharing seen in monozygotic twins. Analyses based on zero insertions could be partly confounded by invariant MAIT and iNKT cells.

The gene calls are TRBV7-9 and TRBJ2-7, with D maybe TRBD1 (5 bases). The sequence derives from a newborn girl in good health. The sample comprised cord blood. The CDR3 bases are TGTGCCAGCAGCTTACCTCAGGGTTATGGCGAGCAGTACTTC. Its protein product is CASSLPQGYGEQYF.